One T cell receptor (beta chain) is described in this entry. Its target is unknown. Documented treatment: oral pan-JAK inhibitor, 5-10 mg twice daily. V lost 4 bases and J lost 5, with 17 bases in between. This CDR3 is built from 14 residues. Germline V gives CDR1 SQVTM, CDR2 ANQGSEA. Sequencing used cDNA as its template, made by extracting RNA and reverse transcribing it. Sequencing was performed with immunoSEQ multiplex PCR; in TCRdb, only in-frame clones are kept and a portion is missing. The table shows around 100,000 clones, with 56% occurring only once. The record originates from a study of CD8+ T cells in alopecia areata. Overall study results and limits: Many expanded lesional clones remained in scalp and blood on tofacitinib.

This chain uses TRBV29-1 with TRBJ1-1; a possible D gene is TRBD1 (5 bases). The sequence came from a human donor with alopecia areata. The sample consisted of CD4+ T cells sorted from blood, taken at week 24, from a patient treated with tofacitinib. Here the CDR3 DNA reads TGCAGCGTTGGAGGGTCGGGGCCGAGGACTGAAGCTTTCTTT. It specifies CSVGGSGPRTEAFF. The variable domain in full, completed from reference TRBV29-1 and TRBJ1-1, reads SAVISQKPSRDICQRGTSLTIQCQVDSQVTMMFWYRQQPGQSLTLIATANQGSEATYESGFVIDKFPISRPNLTFSTLTVSNMSPEDSSIYLCSVGGSGPRTEAFFGQGTRLTVV.